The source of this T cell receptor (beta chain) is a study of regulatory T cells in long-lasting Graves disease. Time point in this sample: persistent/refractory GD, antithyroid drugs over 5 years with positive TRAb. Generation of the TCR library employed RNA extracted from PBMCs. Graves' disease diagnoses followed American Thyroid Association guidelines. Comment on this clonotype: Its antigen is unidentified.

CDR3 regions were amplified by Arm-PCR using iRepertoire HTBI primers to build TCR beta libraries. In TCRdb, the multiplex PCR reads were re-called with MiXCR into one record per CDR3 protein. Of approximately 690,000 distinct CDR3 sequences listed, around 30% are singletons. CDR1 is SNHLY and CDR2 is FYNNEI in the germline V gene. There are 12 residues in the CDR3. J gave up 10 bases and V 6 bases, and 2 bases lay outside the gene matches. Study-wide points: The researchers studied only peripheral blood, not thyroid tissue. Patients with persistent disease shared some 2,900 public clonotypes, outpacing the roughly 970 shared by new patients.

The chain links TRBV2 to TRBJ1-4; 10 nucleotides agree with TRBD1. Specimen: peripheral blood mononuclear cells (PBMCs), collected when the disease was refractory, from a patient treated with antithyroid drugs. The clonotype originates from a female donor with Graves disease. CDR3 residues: CASSRTGGKLFF. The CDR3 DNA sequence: TGTGCCAGCAGCCGGACAGGGGGAAAACTGTTTTTT.